This T cell receptor (beta chain) was captured by sequencing in a study of blood T cells in healthy people across ages (dated by TCRdb to the mid-2010s). At the level of the whole study: Template switching captured roughly one uniquely barcoded TCR beta cDNA molecule per two T cells in model experiments. Age-related changes in TCR beta repertoire diversity were measured in the study by deep sequencing normalized with unique cDNA molecular identifiers. Donors were grouped into four age groups: young (average approximately 16 years), middle-aged (39), aged (around 60) and long-lived (about 82). To avoid experimental bias, donors of different ages were distributed randomly across sequencing lanes. For two donors (one aged 18 to 30 and one aged 80 or older), the study analyzed two additional independent replicas of 1 million unique cDNA reads from the same blood draw.

General findings and caveats noted by the study authors: Observed TCR beta diversity per million T cells fell roughly linearly with age, and a significant reduction was already apparent by age around 40. Since profiling was done on bulk unsorted PBMCs, naive and antigen-experienced compartments could not be conclusively compared. A strong correlation was found between observed TCR beta diversity and the percentage of naive T cells measured by flow cytometry. Estimates of total diversity based on one million sequenced T cells were considered lower bounds and underestimates. Because donor CMV infection status was unknown, age-related changes in expanded clonotypes were potentially confounded. Compared with the aged group, the long-lived group had more naive CD4+ T cells, fewer expanded clones and increased TCR diversity, a pattern suggesting age selection.

The library was made by 5' RACE. Sequenced using an Illumina HiSeq 2500. The second PCR ran for about 7 to 11 cycles and used a J-beta primer mix along with a sample-barcoded 5' primer. A unique molecular identifier was introduced onto each TCR beta cDNA molecule by a template-switch 5' adaptor carrying 12 random nucleotides. At least 2.5 million CDR3-containing paired-end reads were obtained from each sample. First-strand cDNA was synthesized from all RNA with the Mint cDNA synthesis kit, primed by a TRBC-specific oligonucleotide. Following uracil-DNA glycosylase treatment, a first 18-cycle PCR with universal primers M1SS and BC2_uni_R was performed on all cDNA. For the original study's pipeline: For normalization, 1 million high-quality reads, each with a distinct molecular identifier, were randomly selected from each sample. Reads with shared molecular identifiers were discarded instead of being binned into consensus sequences. MiTCR, with a Q25 quality threshold and the strictest error-elimination algorithm, was used for CDR3 identification, clonotype clustering and error correction. Lower-bound total TCR beta diversity was estimated with a nonparametric unseen species model using Euler transformation. Using fastp trimming at Q25 and MiXCR clonotype assembly, TCRdb reanalyzed the public sequencing data and kept in-frame beta chains. Under each unique CDR3 protein, matching rows form one entry showing the most common genes and DNA. The V and J calls and clone size come from TCRdb's table, not from the authors' own analysis. The sample has some 1,500,000 distinct CDR3 sequences on record, roughly 43% of them singletons. The top ten clonotypes cover around 4% of the sample.

Systemically healthy Caucasian individuals from Russia, some 38 in total and aged about 6 to 90 years, were included as donors. Each donor gave about 9.8 milliliters of peripheral blood, drawn into EDTA-treated Vacutainer tubes. PBMCs were isolated by Ficoll-Paque density-gradient centrifugation, with at least 7 million obtained per sample. Total RNA was extracted from PBMCs with Trizol reagent, with at least 5 micrograms obtained per sample. Naive CD45RAhigh/CD27high T cell percentages were measured by flow cytometry on a PBMC aliquot from every donor. Reading from cysteine to phenylalanine, the CDR3 counts 13 amino acids. The CDR3 DNA has 39 bases and is translated from base 1. CDR1 is given as SQVTM and CDR2 as ANQGSEA, both from the germline V gene. In the case of this clonotype: Its antigen is currently not known. The sample holds no much larger clone one base away, and base qualities are not on file.

The receptor was isolated from a woman aged 18-29 years in good health. Material for sequencing was blood. The chain joins TRBV29-1 to TRBJ1-2, and TRBD1 matches 9 of the central bases. The DNA is as follows: TGCAGTCTGGAGGGGGACAGGGCCTATGGCTACACCTTC. Its translation reads: CSLEGDRAYGYTF.